This T cell receptor (beta chain) derives from a study of cytomegalovirus exposure and HLA in healthy donors. Whole-study findings and limits: In a later analysis, a missense DCLRE1C variant was linked to TCR beta V- and J-gene trimming. In a later analysis, DRB1 alleles had the most associated TCRs; HLA-C alleles the fewest. The classifier was said to identify cytomegalovirus status with high specificity and sensitivity.

Sampled while nominally healthy, donors likely had unrecorded immune exposures. On this clone itself: Antigen specificity is unknown.

The ends were cut back, 2 bases at V and 2 bases at J, with 10 bases in the middle. CDR1 and CDR2 (germline): SGHRS, YFSETQ. The CDR3 consists of 15 residues. With 60 Vbeta and 13 Jbeta primers, the PCR was carried out. Clones were read by immunoSEQ multiplex PCR, and TCRdb kept only the in-frame ones, dropping some. The sample lists roughly 180,000 clones, 76% seen once, with around 1.5% in the top ten. Sequencing input: PBMCs. The TCR comes from a man aged 18 to 35 in good health and CMV-seronegative. The J gene is TRBJ2-2, the V gene TRBV5-1; possibly TRBD1 for D (5 bases). The CDR3 sequence is CASSLSQGNTGELFF. Written as DNA, the CDR3 is TGCGCCAGCAGCTTAAGTCAGGGCAACACCGGGGAGCTGTTTTTT.